The 3 T cell receptor beta chains reported below all come from one sample, sequenced in a study (dated by TCRdb to the mid-2010s). Libraries came from 5' RACE. The run used an Illumina MiSeq. TCRdb reworked the public reads: Q25 trimming with fastp, MiXCR clone assembly, productive beta chains retained. Every distinct CDR3 protein forms one entry, paired with its most common genes and DNA. The sample data list around 43,000 distinct CDR3 sequences, and 18% of these were observed just once. 2.8% of the sample is in the top ten clones. The specimen sequenced was naive CD4+ T cells sorted from a lymph node. This specimen's cell subset or site label, interpreted: naive CD4+ T cells, CD4+CD45RA+CD25-. The receptors stem from a female donor with breast cancer.

This clonotype was found a few times. J is TRBJ2-3 and V is TRBV6-5, with D possibly matching TRBD1 (6 bases). CDR3 length: 13 amino acids. The V end lost 0 bases, the J end lost 10 bases, and 11 bases lay between the germline ends. Germline CDR1 MNHEY, CDR2 SVGAGI. CDR3 sequence (DNA): TGTGCCAGCAGTTACTCGACGGGACACCCGCAGTATTTT. Translation gives CASSYSTGHPQYF.

This chain joins TRBV7-3 and TRBJ2-1, with 7 bases identical to TRBD2. Per germline, CDR1 SGHTA and CDR2 FQGTGA. This CDR3 contains 15 residues. J was trimmed by 10 bases and V by 2 bases; bases with no gene match: 11. The CDR3 protein is CASSLGQRDLREQFF. DNA of the CDR3: TGTGCCAGCAGCTTAGGGCAGCGGGACCTCCGGGAGCAGTTCTTC.

Points on this clonotype: A much larger clone is a single base away; this may be a read error. The CDR3 ends on some other residue instead of the conserved phenylalanine or tryptophan, so this is likely a read error. J is TRBJ2-1 and V is TRBV6-1; 7 nucleotides agree with TRBD2. The length of the CDR3 is 16 residues. CDR1 and CDR2 (germline): MNHNS, SASEGT. The ends lost 4 bases at V and 0 bases at J; junction bases unmatched: 6. CDR3 in amino acids: CASSAIGRTSYNEQFL. The CDR3 nucleotides read TGTGCCAGCAGTGCTATCGGGAGGACCTCCTACAATGAGCAGTTCCTC.